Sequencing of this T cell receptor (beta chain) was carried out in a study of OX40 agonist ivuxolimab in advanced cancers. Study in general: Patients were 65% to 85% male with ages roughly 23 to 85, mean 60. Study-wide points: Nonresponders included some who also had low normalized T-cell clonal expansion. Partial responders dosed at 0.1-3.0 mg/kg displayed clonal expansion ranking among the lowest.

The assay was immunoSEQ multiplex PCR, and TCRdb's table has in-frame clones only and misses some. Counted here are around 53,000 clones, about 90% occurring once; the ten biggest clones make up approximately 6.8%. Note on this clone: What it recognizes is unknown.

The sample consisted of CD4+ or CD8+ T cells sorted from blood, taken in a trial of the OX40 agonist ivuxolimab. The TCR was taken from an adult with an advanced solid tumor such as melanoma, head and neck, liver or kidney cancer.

The CDR3 nucleotides are TGCAGCGCCCTGGCAGGGGCACGCGGTGGCTACACCTTC. It codes for CSALAGARGGYTF. The rearrangement links TRBV29-1 to TRBJ1-2; D perhaps matches TRBD1 (6 bases). Germline CDR1 and CDR2: SQVTM and ANQGSEA. Trimming shortened V by 7 bases and J by 7 bases, and 19 bases separated the two germline ends. The CDR3 totals 13 residues.